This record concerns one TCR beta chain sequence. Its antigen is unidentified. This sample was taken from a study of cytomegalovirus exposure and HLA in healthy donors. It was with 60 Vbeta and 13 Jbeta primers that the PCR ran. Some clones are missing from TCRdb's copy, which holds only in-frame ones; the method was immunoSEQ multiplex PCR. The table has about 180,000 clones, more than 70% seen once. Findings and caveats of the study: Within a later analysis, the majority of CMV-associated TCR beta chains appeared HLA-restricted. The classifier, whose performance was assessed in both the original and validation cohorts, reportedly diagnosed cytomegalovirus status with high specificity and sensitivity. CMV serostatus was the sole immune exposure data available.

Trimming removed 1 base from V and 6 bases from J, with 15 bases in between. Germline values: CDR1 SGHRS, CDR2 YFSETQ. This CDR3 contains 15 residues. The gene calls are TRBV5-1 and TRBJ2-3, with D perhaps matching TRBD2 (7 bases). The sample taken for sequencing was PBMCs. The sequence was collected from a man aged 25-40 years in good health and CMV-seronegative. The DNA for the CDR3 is TGCGCCAGCAGCTTGCGGGGGGCCCCCCTGGATACGCAGTATTTT. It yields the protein CASSLRGAPLDTQYF. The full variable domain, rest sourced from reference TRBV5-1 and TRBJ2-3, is KAGVTQTPRYLIKTRGQQVTLSCSPISGHRSVSWYQQTPGQGLQFLFEYFSETQRNKGNFPGRFSGRQFSNSRSEMNVSTLELGDSALYLCASSLRGAPLDTQYFGPGTRLTVL.